The 18 T cell receptor beta chains presented below share a single source sample, sequenced in a study of radiation and T cells in renal cell carcinoma. Here immunoSEQ multiplex PCR was the method, and the copy in TCRdb shows in-frame clones only, minus some. The repertoire includes 13,000 to 15,000 clones, 55% to 70% of them detected once, and 13% sits in the top ten. The sample's treatment: treatment-naive control, cytoreductive nephrectomy. This specimen was tumor tissue, taken from a patient whose treatment was nephrectomy without radiotherapy. All receptors derive from a man aged 45-60 years with renal cell carcinoma.

This clone was found a few times. The J gene is TRBJ2-1, the V gene TRBV11-2; D not certain. Looked up from germline, CDR1 is SGHAT and CDR2 is FQNNGV. Between the trimmed V and J ends, which lost 5 bases and 9 bases, there was a span of 29 bases. The CDR3 sequence is 18 residues long. The DNA for the CDR3 is TGTGCCAGCAGCCCTCTGGCCTTTGGGCCCCTGGGGTTTGGTGAGCAGTTCTTC. Translating it yields CASSPLAFGPLGFGEQFF.

The V and J genes are TRBV6-1 and TRBJ2-7; 8 nucleotides match TRBD1. This CDR3 region has 12 residues. Germline V lookup: CDR1 MNHNS, CDR2 SASEGT. V shed 7 bases and J 10 bases; nucleotides not matched to a gene: 9. DNA for the CDR3: TGTGCCAGCACCACGACAGGGGACCTCCAGTACTTC. It is translated as CASTTTGDLQYF.

The rearrangement joins TRBV7-3 to TRBJ2-1; D perhaps matches TRBD1 (5 bases). Trimming took off 1 base at V and 11 bases at J, with 12 bases between the two ends. Germline CDR1 reads SGHTA; CDR2 reads FQGTGA. This CDR3 is built from 13 residues. The CDR3, as DNA: TGTGCCAGCAGCTTAAAGGGGTCCAAAAAGCAGTTCTTC. Its translation is CASSLKGSKKQFF.

This chain joins TRBV5-1 and TRBJ1-6, with no clear D. This CDR3 is 14 amino acids long. CDR1 SGHRS and CDR2 YFSETQ come from the germline V gene. The V gene lost 4 bases and the J gene lost 7 bases, with 12 bases spanning the gap. The CDR3 loop reads CASSPQVGNSPLHF. CDR3 coding DNA: TGCGCCAGCAGCCCCCAAGTCGGGAATTCACCCCTCCACTTT. The full variable domain, in which reference TRBV5-1 and TRBJ1-6 provide the parts outside the CDR3, is KAGVTQTPRYLIKTRGQQVTLSCSPISGHRSVSWYQQTPGQGLQFLFEYFSETQRNKGNFPGRFSGRQFSNSRSEMNVSTLELGDSALYLCASSPQVGNSPLHFGNGTRLTVT.

V gene TRBV7-9 combines with J gene TRBJ2-2; D may match TRBD1 or TRBD2 (5 bases each). The CDR3 runs to 19 residues. Germline values: CDR1 SEHNR, CDR2 FQNEAQ (reference sequence). V lost 3 bases to trimming and J lost 2 bases, with 22 bases between them. The CDR3 reads CASSLDSRTGTENTGELFF. Written as DNA, the CDR3 is TGTGCCAGCAGCTTGGACTCCCGGACCGGGACGGAAAACACCGGGGAGCTGTTTTTT.

The table lists this clone with a few counts. The rearrangement joins TRBV5-5 to TRBJ2-3, with 9 bases aligning to TRBD1. The CDR3 covers 16 residues. Trimming took 4 bases from V and 0 from J; bases not matched to a gene: 6. CDR1 and CDR2 (germline): SGHKS, YYEKEE (reference sequence). The CDR3 sequence: CASSRTGASSTDTQYF. The CDR3 coding sequence is TGTGCCAGCAGCCGGACAGGGGCGAGTAGCACAGATACGCAGTATTTT.

This clone was recorded only once. The chain has TRBV19 and TRBJ2-2; D tentatively fits TRBD1 or TRBD2 (6 bases each). Germline values: CDR1 LNHDA, CDR2 SQIVND (reference sequence). V lost 5 bases to trimming and J lost 1 base, with 11 bases between them. This CDR3 has 15 amino acids. In nucleotides, the CDR3 is TGTGCCAGTAGTGGCGGGACAAGGAACACCGGGGAGCTGTTTTTT. This sequence encodes CASSGGTRNTGELFF.

This clone was counted between two and nine times. This sequence joins TRBV25-1 and TRBJ1-2; D is unresolved. The CDR3 contains 15 residues. Germline CDR1 MGHDK, CDR2 SYGVNS. The V end lost 2 bases, the J end lost 3 bases, and 13 bases lay between the germline ends. CDR3 DNA: TGTGCCAGCAGTGAAGGCCTCCCAGGTCACTATGGCTACACCTTC. Translation: CASSEGLPGHYGYTF.

In its sample, this clone is large. The CDR3 loop reads CASSSPGEMDEKLFF. Written as DNA, the CDR3 is TGTGCCAGCAGCTCCCCAGGAGAGATGGATGAAAAACTGTTTTTT. V usage is TRBV5-6 and J usage is TRBJ1-4; D is unresolved. Trimming cost V 3 bases and J 6 bases, with 15 bases left between them. Germline V CDR1 and CDR2: SGHDT, YYEEEE. The CDR3 covers 15 residues.

This clone is a singleton in its sample. This rearrangement joins TRBV10-2 to TRBJ1-4; the D gene is possibly TRBD1 (5 bases). V was pared by 5 bases and J by 8 bases, with 9 bases between. The CDR3 is 12 amino acids. Looked up from germline, CDR1 is WSHSY and CDR2 is SAAADI. The CDR3 region has the DNA TGCGCCAGCAGTTTGTCAGGGGAAAAACTGTTTTTT. This translates into CASSLSGEKLFF.

The rearrangement uses TRBV4-2 and TRBJ2-7; D is unresolved. There are 14 residues in the CDR3. The V and J ends lost 4 bases and 0 bases respectively, with 10 bases between them. Germline lookup yields CDR1 LGHNA and CDR2 YNFKEQ. Written as DNA, the CDR3 is TGTGCCAGCAGCCCCCGGACGGGCTCCTACGAGCAGTACTTC. Amino acids: CASSPRTGSYEQYF.

This clone is categorized as medium-sized. CDR3 region: CASSVGDRAGTDTQYF. The CDR3 region has the DNA TGTGCCAGCAGCGTAGGGGACAGGGCAGGGACAGATACGCAGTATTTT. The chain employs TRBV9 and TRBJ2-3, with 9 bases aligning to TRBD1. Germline V gives CDR1 SGDLS, CDR2 YYNGEE. The CDR3 is 16 amino acids. The V and J ends lost 0 bases and 3 bases, in that order; junction bases with no gene match: 5. The full variable domain, in which reference TRBV9 and TRBJ2-3 provide the parts outside the CDR3, is DSGVTQTPKHLITATGQRVTLRCSPRSGDLSVYWYQQSLDQGLQFLIQYYNGEERAKGNILERFSAQQFPDLHSELNLSSLELGDSALYFCASSVGDRAGTDTQYFGPGTRLTVL.

In its sample, this clone was seen a few times. As DNA, the CDR3 is TGCGCCAGCAGTGAGGTTCCAGGGTCCTACGAGCAGTACTTC. Residues: CASSEVPGSYEQYF. This chain joins TRBV10-1 and TRBJ2-7, with D tentatively TRBD1 (5 bases). Germline CDR1 WNHNN, CDR2 SYGVQD (reference sequence). The CDR3 consists of 14 residues. With 2 bases removed from V and 1 base from J, the gap between germline ends came to 9 bases.

In this sample, this clone turned up a few times. The V gene is TRBV19, the J gene TRBJ1-2, with D perhaps matching TRBD1 (5 bases). CDR1 and CDR2 (germline): LNHDA, SQIVND (reference sequence). The V gene lost 0 bases and the J gene lost 9 bases, with 20 bases spanning the gap. The CDR3 length is 16 residues. The CDR3: CASSIDGTGRNPRYTF. The CDR3 DNA follows: TGTGCCAGTAGTATAGATGGGACGGGACGGAATCCTCGCTACACCTTC.

This clone was observed a single time. The chain couples TRBV10-3 to TRBJ2-3; 16 nucleotides match TRBD2. There are 18 residues in the CDR3. With 4 bases clipped from V and 4 bases from J, the junction kept 8 bases outside the gene matches. The germline gives CDR1 ENHRY, CDR2 SYGVKD. For the CDR3, the DNA is TGTGCCATCAGTGGTCCCGGGACTAGCGGGGGGGCATCAGATACGCAGTATTTT. Protein: CAISGPGTSGGASDTQYF.

This chain links TRBV6-1 with TRBJ1-2; maybe TRBD1 (5 bases). V was pared by 2 bases and J by 4 bases, with 14 bases between. Looked up from germline, CDR1 is MNHNS and CDR2 is SASEGT. This CDR3 is 15 amino acids long. CDR3 sequence reads: CASSENKGRGYGYTF. The CDR3 region has the DNA TGTGCCAGCAGTGAAAATAAGGGAAGGGGCTATGGCTACACCTTC.

As DNA, the CDR3 is TGCGCCAGCAGCCCCGTGGGGGGCTGGAGCACCGGGGAGCTGTTTTTT. It encodes CASSPVGGWSTGELFF. This sequence joins TRBV5-1 and TRBJ2-2, with D tentatively TRBD1 or TRBD2 (6 bases each). Germline values: CDR1 SGHRS, CDR2 YFSETQ. V was trimmed by 4 bases and J by 4 bases, leaving 17 bases between them. The CDR3 runs 16 residues.

This chain uses TRBV18 with TRBJ2-1, with 9 bases identical to TRBD1. Germline V lookup: CDR1 KGHSH, CDR2 LQKENI. The CDR3 consists of 16 residues. V lost 4 bases to trimming and J lost 0 bases; unmatched junction nucleotides: 4. CDR3 amino acids: CASSLGTGSSYNEQFF. CDR3 coding DNA: TGTGCCAGCTCACTGGGGACAGGGAGCTCCTACAATGAGCAGTTCTTC.